This T cell receptor (beta chain) was sequenced for a study of HIV-infected patients and healthy controls. A few counts support this clonotype. CDR3 length equals 15 residues. Germline CDR1 SGHAT, CDR2 FQNNGV. V lost 1 base, J lost 4 bases, and 4 bases stayed unmatched. The repertoire came from unfractionated whole blood and reflected all unsorted peripheral T cells. Alpha and beta constant-region primers primed reverse transcription of around 550 ng RNA. Separate chain-specific third strand synthesis with multiplexing indices produced the alpha and beta libraries. Each CDR3 protein is one row after TCRdb ran MiXCR on the 5' RACE reads. The table includes approximately 3,200 distinct CDR3 sequences, about a fifth detected once.

This chain connects TRBV11-2 to TRBJ2-5, with 9 bases identical to TRBD2. The sequenced sample was blood, obtained before antiretroviral therapy. The clonotype originates from an adult with HIV infection. CDR3 amino acids: CASSLGGGAGETQYF. The DNA for the CDR3 is TGTGCCAGCAGCTTAGGCGGGGGGGCCGGAGAGACCCAGTACTTC.